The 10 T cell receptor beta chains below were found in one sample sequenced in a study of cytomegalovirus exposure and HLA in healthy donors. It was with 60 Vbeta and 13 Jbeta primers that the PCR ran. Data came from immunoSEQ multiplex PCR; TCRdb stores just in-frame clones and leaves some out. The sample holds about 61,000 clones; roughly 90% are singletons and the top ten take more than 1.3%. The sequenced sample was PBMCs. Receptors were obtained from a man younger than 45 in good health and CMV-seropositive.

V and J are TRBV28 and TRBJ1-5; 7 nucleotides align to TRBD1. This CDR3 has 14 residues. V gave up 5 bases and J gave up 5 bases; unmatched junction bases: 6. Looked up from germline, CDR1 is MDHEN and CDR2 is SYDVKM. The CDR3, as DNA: TGTGCCAGCAGTCCCGGGACAGTTTATCAGCCCCAGCATTTT. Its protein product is CASSPGTVYQPQHF. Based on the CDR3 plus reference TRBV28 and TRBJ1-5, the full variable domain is DVKVTQSSRYLVKRTGEKVFLECVQDMDHENMFWYRQDPGLGLRLIYFSYDVKMKEKGDIPEGYSVSREKKERFSLILESASTNQTSMYLCASSPGTVYQPQHFGDGTRLSIL.

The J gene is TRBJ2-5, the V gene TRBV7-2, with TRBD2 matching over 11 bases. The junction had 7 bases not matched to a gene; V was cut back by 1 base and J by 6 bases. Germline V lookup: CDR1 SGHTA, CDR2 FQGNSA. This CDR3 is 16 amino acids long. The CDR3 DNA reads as TGTGCCAGCAGCTTAGACCCGTTAGCGGGAGGGCAGACCCAGTACTTC. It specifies CASSLDPLAGGQTQYF. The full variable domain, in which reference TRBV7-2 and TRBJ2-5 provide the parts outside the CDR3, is GAGVSQSPSNKVTEKGKDVELRCDPISGHTALYWYRQSLGQGLEFLIYFQGNSAPDKSGLPSDRFSAERTGGSVSTLTIQRTQQEDSAVYLCASSLDPLAGGQTQYFGPGTRLLVL.

Here the CDR3 reads CASSGRIGQNTEAFF. In DNA form, the CDR3 reads TGCGCCAGCAGCGGTCGTATTGGCCAAAACACTGAAGCTTTCTTT. This rearrangement joins TRBV5-1 to TRBJ1-1; no clear D gene. The V gene lost 4 bases and the J gene lost 2 bases, with 15 bases spanning the gap. There are 15 residues in the CDR3. The germline V gene has CDR1 SGHRS and CDR2 YFSETQ.

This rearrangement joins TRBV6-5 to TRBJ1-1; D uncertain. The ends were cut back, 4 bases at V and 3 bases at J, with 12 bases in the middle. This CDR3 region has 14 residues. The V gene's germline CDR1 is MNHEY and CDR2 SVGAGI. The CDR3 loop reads CASSLSRQDTEAFF. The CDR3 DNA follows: TGTGCCAGCAGTTTGTCACGGCAGGACACTGAAGCTTTCTTT.

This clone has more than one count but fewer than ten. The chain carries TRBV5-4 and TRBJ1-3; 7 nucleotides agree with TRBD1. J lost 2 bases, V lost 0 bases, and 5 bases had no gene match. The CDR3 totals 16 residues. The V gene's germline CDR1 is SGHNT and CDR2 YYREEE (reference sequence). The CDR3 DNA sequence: TGTGCCAGCAGCTTGGGGTTCGGGACAGCTGGAAACACCATATATTTT. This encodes CASSLGFGTAGNTIYF.

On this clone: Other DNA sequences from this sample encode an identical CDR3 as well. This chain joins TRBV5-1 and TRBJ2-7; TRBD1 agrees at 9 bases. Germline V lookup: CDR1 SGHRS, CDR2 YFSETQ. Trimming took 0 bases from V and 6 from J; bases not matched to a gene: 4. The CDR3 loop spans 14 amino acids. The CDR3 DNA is TGCGCCAGCAGCTTGGGGACAGGGGTTGGCGAGCAGTACTTC. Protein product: CASSLGTGVGEQYF. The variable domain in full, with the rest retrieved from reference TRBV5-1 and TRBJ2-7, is KAGVTQTPRYLIKTRGQQVTLSCSPISGHRSVSWYQQTPGQGLQFLFEYFSETQRNKGNFPGRFSGRQFSNSRSEMNVSTLELGDSALYLCASSLGTGVGEQYFGPGTRLTVT.

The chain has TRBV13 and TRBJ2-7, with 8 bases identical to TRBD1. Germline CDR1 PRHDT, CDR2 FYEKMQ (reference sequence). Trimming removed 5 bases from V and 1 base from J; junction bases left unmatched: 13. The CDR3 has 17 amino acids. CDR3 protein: CASSPSPSQGASYEQYF. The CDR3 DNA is TGTGCCAGCAGCCCGTCCCCCTCGCAGGGGGCTTCCTACGAGCAGTACTTC.

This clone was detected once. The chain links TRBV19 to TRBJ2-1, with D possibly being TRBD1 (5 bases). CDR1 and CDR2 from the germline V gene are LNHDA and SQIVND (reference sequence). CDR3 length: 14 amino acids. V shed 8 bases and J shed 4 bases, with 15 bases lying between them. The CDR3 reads CASAQVGAYNEQFF. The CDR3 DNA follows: TGTGCCAGTGCACAGGTTGGAGCTTACAATGAGCAGTTCTTC.

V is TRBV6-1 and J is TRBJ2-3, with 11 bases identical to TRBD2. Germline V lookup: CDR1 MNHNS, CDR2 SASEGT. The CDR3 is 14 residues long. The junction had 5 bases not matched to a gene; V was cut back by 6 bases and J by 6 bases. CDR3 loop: CASRGLAGGDTQYF. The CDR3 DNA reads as TGTGCCAGCAGGGGTTTAGCGGGGGGGGATACGCAGTATTTT.

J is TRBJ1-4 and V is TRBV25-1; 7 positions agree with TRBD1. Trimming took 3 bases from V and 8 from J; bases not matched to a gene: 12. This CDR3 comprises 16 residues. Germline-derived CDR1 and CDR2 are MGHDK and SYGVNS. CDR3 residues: CASSDAGGGAAEKLFF. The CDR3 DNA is TGTGCCAGCAGTGATGCGGGAGGGGGCGCAGCGGAAAAACTGTTTTTT. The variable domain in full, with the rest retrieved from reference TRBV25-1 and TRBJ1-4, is EADIYQTPRYLVIGTGKKITLECSQTMGHDKMYWYQQDPGMELHLIHYSYGVNSTEKGDLSSESTVSRIRTEHFPLTLESARPSHTSQYLCASSDAGGGAAEKLFFGSGTQLSVL.